Below, 24 T cell receptor beta chains from the same sample are listed, as sequenced in a study of cytomegalovirus exposure and HLA in healthy donors. The PCR ran on 60 Vbeta and 13 Jbeta primers. TCRdb's table, derived via immunoSEQ multiplex PCR, lists solely in-frame clones and lacks some. The sample records some 150,000 clones, over 80% being singletons. Source material: PBMCs. The receptors were gathered from a woman aged 18-29 years in good health and CMV-seronegative.

The chain is built from TRBV5-4 and TRBJ2-3, with D perhaps TRBD2 (7 bases). Germline lookup yields CDR1 SGHNT and CDR2 YYREEE (reference sequence). The CDR3 sequence is 13 residues long. V lost 3 bases and J 4 bases, leaving 9 bases between the germline ends. As DNA, the CDR3 is TGTGCCAGCAGCTGGGGGGGCGCAGATACGCAGTATTTT. As protein: CASSWGGADTQYF.

The chain is built from TRBV4-2 and TRBJ1-1; D may be TRBD1 (6 bases). V gave up 4 bases and J gave up 5 bases, with 17 bases separating them. CDR1 and CDR2 from the germline V gene are LGHNA and YNFKEQ. CDR3 length: 15 residues. CDR3 coding DNA: TGTGCCAGCAGCCCTCTGGAAGGGGGAGTGACTGAAGCTTTCTTT. It is translated as CASSPLEGGVTEAFF.

The chain recombines TRBV6-6 with TRBJ2-7; 7 nucleotides line up with TRBD2. In germline, CDR1 is MNHNY, CDR2 SVGAGI (reference sequence). The CDR3 is 14 amino acids. With 8 bases clipped from V and 6 bases from J, the junction kept 13 bases outside the gene matches. CDR3 sequence: CASGQLGGSSEQYF. The DNA for the CDR3 is TGTGCCAGCGGCCAATTGGGGGGGTCTTCCGAGCAGTACTTC.

The genes are TRBV5-4 and TRBJ2-2; 7 bases are shared with TRBD2. This CDR3 region has 16 residues. Trimming at V came to 4 bases and at J to 6 bases, leaving 12 bases not matched to a gene. Germline lookup yields CDR1 SGHNT and CDR2 YYREEE (reference sequence). This chain's CDR3 is CASSAGGSGVAGELFF. CDR3 in DNA: TGTGCCAGCAGCGCCGGGGGAAGCGGGGTTGCCGGGGAGCTGTTTTTT. Together with reference TRBV5-4 and TRBJ2-2, the CDR3 gives the full variable domain: ETGVTQSPTHLIKTRGQQVTLRCSSQSGHNTVSWYQQALGQGPQFIFQYYREEENGRGNFPPRFSGLQFPNYSSELNVNALELDDSALYLCASSAGGSGVAGELFFGEGSRLTVL.

This CDR3 is CASSSGGRSTGELFF. The CDR3 DNA reads as TGTGCCAGCAGCTCGGGGGGACGGAGCACCGGGGAGCTGTTTTTT. V is TRBV7-9 and J is TRBJ2-2, with 7 bases matching TRBD2. The CDR3 spans 15 residues. Germline CDR1 reads SEHNR; CDR2 reads FQNEAQ (reference sequence). Germline trimming cut 4 bases from V and 4 bases from J; bases unmatched to any gene: 6.

CDR3 amino acids: CASSLRTVREKLFF. CDR3 nucleotide sequence: TGTGCCAGCAGCTTGCGGACAGTTCGGGAAAAACTGTTTTTT. The chain recombines TRBV6-1 with TRBJ1-4, with D possibly TRBD1 on 6 matching bases. The germline V and J ends were trimmed by 6 bases and 8 bases, with 16 bases remaining between them. Per germline, CDR1 MNHNS and CDR2 SASEGT. The CDR3 is 14 residues long.

This clone was detected only a few times. The rearrangement links TRBV11-2 to TRBJ1-4; possibly TRBD1 for D (6 bases). V dropped 3 bases and J dropped 8 bases, with 16 bases sitting between them. This CDR3 is built from 15 residues. CDR1 and CDR2 (germline): SGHAT, FQNNGV. In DNA, the CDR3 is TGTGCCAGCAGCTTCAGAGGCAGGGGCGAAGAAAAACTGTTTTTT. It translates to CASSFRGRGEEKLFF.

The V gene is TRBV6-6, the J gene TRBJ2-5; D unresolved. The CDR3 has 13 amino acids. With 2 bases removed from V and 2 bases from J, the gap between germline ends came to 6 bases. In germline, CDR1 is MNHNY, CDR2 SVGAGI (reference sequence). The CDR3 region has the DNA TGTGCCAGCAGTTACGGGCCGCAAGAGACCCAGTACTTC. It yields the protein CASSYGPQETQYF.

This clone was observed a single time. J is TRBJ1-3 and V is TRBV7-2, with D tentatively TRBD1 (6 bases). There are 17 residues in the CDR3. Germline values: CDR1 SGHTA, CDR2 FQGNSA. The V end lost 5 bases, the J end lost 0 bases, and 17 bases lay between the germline ends. The chain's CDR3 is CASSLFLGGPSGNTIYF. The CDR3 DNA reads as TGTGCCAGCAGCCTTTTCCTCGGGGGGCCCTCTGGAAACACCATATATTTT.

The chain has TRBV9 and TRBJ1-3; D gene unclear. The germline V and J ends were trimmed by 0 bases and 4 bases, with 11 bases remaining between them. Germline V gene data show CDR1 as SGDLS and CDR2 as YYNGEE. This CDR3 comprises 15 residues. The CDR3 DNA reads TGTGCCAGCAGCGTAGCTGGTAAGCCAGGAAACACCATATATTTT. Encoded protein: CASSVAGKPGNTIYF.

This chain links TRBV10-3 with TRBJ2-6; a weak D match, TRBD1 (6 bases). Trimming pared 4 bases from V and 0 bases from J, leaving 16 bases between. From germline, CDR1 is ENHRY and CDR2 SYGVKD. This CDR3 spans 18 amino acids. DNA of the CDR3: TGTGCCATCAGTGCGATGGCAGGGGACAACTCTGGGGCCAACGTCCTGACTTTC. This codes for CAISAMAGDNSGANVLTF.

The V gene is TRBV28, the J gene TRBJ1-5; D unresolved. This CDR3 comprises 13 residues. Germline assignment: CDR1 MDHEN and CDR2 SYDVKM. V dropped 2 bases and J dropped 6 bases, with 8 bases sitting between them. CDR3 DNA: TGTGCCAGCAGTTTAGAACAAGTTCAGCCCCAGCATTTT. This translates into CASSLEQVQPQHF.

CDR3 nucleotide sequence: TGCGCCAGCAGCCAAGAACGAGGGTTTGGCTACACCTTC. Protein product: CASSQERGFGYTF. The rearrangement joins TRBV4-1 to TRBJ1-2; D unresolved. V gave up 0 bases and J gave up 7 bases, with 9 bases separating them. CDR1 and CDR2 (germline): MGHRA, YSYEKL. The CDR3 extends over 13 amino acids.

The rearrangement links TRBV30 to TRBJ2-1, with a weak D call TRBD2 (7 bases). Germline V gene sequence: CDR1 GTSNPN, CDR2 SVGIG (reference sequence). Trimming cost V 3 bases and J 4 bases, with 10 bases left between them. The CDR3 has 13 amino acids. This chain's CDR3 is CAWRRGPYNEQFF. The DNA for the CDR3 is TGTGCCTGGAGGCGGGGGCCGTACAATGAGCAGTTCTTC.

This chain connects TRBV5-1 to TRBJ2-7; a possible D gene is TRBD1 (5 bases). The CDR3 is 17 residues long. Trimming stripped 3 bases from V and 0 bases from J, with 19 bases between. Germline assignment: CDR1 SGHRS and CDR2 YFSETQ. The CDR3 region has the DNA TGCGCCAGCAGCTCGCAACCCAGGGCCGTTAGCTCCTACGAGCAGTACTTC. This codes for CASSSQPRAVSSYEQYF.

The chain uses TRBV19 and TRBJ2-7; 7 bases are a match to TRBD1. Germline CDR1 reads LNHDA; CDR2 reads SQIVND (reference sequence). With 5 bases clipped from V and 2 bases from J, the junction kept 3 bases outside the gene matches. The CDR3 length is 13 residues. The CDR3 here is CASSRQGPYEQYF. CDR3 DNA sequence: TGTGCCAGTAGTCGACAGGGCCCCTACGAGCAGTACTTC.

The DNA for the CDR3 is TGTGCCAGCGGTGAAGTGTCGAGCTCCTACGAGCAGTACTTC. It is translated as CASGEVSSSYEQYF. The chain couples TRBV28 to TRBJ2-7, with D hard to call. This CDR3 region has 14 residues. The germline V gene has CDR1 MDHEN and CDR2 SYDVKM. V was cut by 8 bases and J by 0 bases, with 14 bases left in between.

The V call is TRBV28, the J call TRBJ2-1, with 7 nucleotides matching TRBD2. V was clipped by 10 bases and J by 8 bases; unmatched bases: 5. Germline CDR1 and CDR2: MDHEN and SYDVKM. The CDR3 covers 11 residues. The CDR3 DNA reads TGTGCCACGGGGAGGGTGGATGAGCAGTTCTTC. This translates into CATGRVDEQFF. The full variable domain, completed using reference TRBV28 and TRBJ2-1, is DVKVTQSSRYLVKRTGEKVFLECVQDMDHENMFWYRQDPGLGLRLIYFSYDVKMKEKGDIPEGYSVSREKKERFSLILESASTNQTSMYLCATGRVDEQFFGPGTRLTVL.

The V call is TRBV7-9, the J call TRBJ2-3, with D possibly TRBD2 on 7 matching bases. CDR3 length: 15 residues. With 6 bases removed from V and 8 bases from J, the gap between germline ends came to 21 bases. The germline V gene encodes CDR1 SEHNR and CDR2 FQNEAQ (reference sequence). The CDR3 here is CASSIGWGGAGTQYF. The CDR3 DNA reads TGTGCCAGCAGTATAGGATGGGGGGGGGCTGGTACGCAGTATTTT.

As regards this clone: The junction departs from germline at one end; a sequencing error may be responsible. The J gene is TRBJ2-2, the V gene TRBV7-9; 8 nucleotides align to TRBD1. In germline, CDR1 is SEHNR, CDR2 FQNEAQ (reference sequence). This CDR3 is built from 17 residues. Here the CDR3 DNA reads TGTTCCAGCAGCACCCACTCCCCAGGGGGCGGAGGCGGGGAGCTGTTTTTT. The encoded protein is CSSSTHSPGGGGGELFF.

The chain is built from TRBV6-6 and TRBJ1-4, with 7 bases matching TRBD1. The V gene's germline CDR1 is MNHNY and CDR2 SVGAGI (reference sequence). V lost 6 bases and J lost 5; bases outside the gene matches: 9. The CDR3 loop spans 15 amino acids. The CDR3 nucleotides read TGTGCCAGCAGACAGTTCGGGACAGCAAATGAAAAACTGTTTTTT. Residues: CASRQFGTANEKLFF.

This clone was found once. This sequence joins TRBV18 and TRBJ1-2; 8 bases align to TRBD1. Germline V lookup: CDR1 KGHSH, CDR2 LQKENI. Losses at the gene ends were 2 bases for V and 4 bases for J; bases not matched to a gene: 6. The CDR3 is 15 residues long. CDR3 sequence reads: CASSPGRQGRYGYTF. Written as DNA, the CDR3 is TGTGCCAGCTCACCAGGCCGACAGGGGCGCTATGGCTACACCTTC.

The CDR3 sequence is CAWSVVGGGAETQYF. The CDR3 coding sequence is TGTGCCTGGAGTGTAGTGGGCGGGGGGGCGGAGACCCAGTACTTC. This sequence joins TRBV30 and TRBJ2-5; 9 nucleotides align to TRBD2. Germline assignment: CDR1 GTSNPN and CDR2 SVGIG (reference sequence). This CDR3 contains 15 residues. The junction had 7 bases not matched to a gene; V was cut back by 0 bases and J by 5 bases.

Comment on this clone: One end of the junction does not line up with germline, which may come from a read error. The chain employs TRBV28 and TRBJ1-3, with 7 bases fitting TRBD1. This CDR3 is 15 amino acids long. Germline V CDR1 and CDR2: MDHEN, SYDVKM. DNA for the CDR3: TGTGCCAGCAGGCGGCCCGGGACAGTTGGACACACCATATATTTT. This encodes CASRRPGTVGHTIYF.